This T cell receptor (beta chain) was captured by sequencing in a study of blood T cells in healthy people across ages. Whole-study findings and limits: Researchers said unsorted PBMCs prevented a conclusive naive versus antigen-experienced comparison. Older age went with lower TCR beta diversity per million T cells, in a roughly linear way.

Germline assignment: CDR1 MNHNY and CDR2 SVGAGI (reference sequence). CDR3 length: 15 residues. J gave up 6 bases and V 2 bases, and 8 bases lay outside the gene matches. Notes on this clonotype: Its antigen is as yet unknown.

Total RNA amounts of at least 6 micrograms were extracted per sample. A second roughly 6 to 12 cycle PCR used barcoded and J-beta primers. Each cDNA molecule received a tag from a template-switch adaptor that had 12 random nucleotides. MiXCR, run by TCRdb on the 5' RACE reads, gives a single entry per CDR3 protein. The table lists around 970,000 distinct CDR3 sequences, 45% to 60% of them singletons. The rearrangement links TRBV6-6 to TRBJ2-3; the match to TRBD1 covers 7 bases. Sequencing used blood. The sequence was collected from a woman aged 55-70 years in good health. In DNA, the CDR3 is TGTGCCAGCAGTTACCCGACAGGGCGTAGGGATACGCAGTATTTT. Translated: CASSYPTGRRDTQYF.